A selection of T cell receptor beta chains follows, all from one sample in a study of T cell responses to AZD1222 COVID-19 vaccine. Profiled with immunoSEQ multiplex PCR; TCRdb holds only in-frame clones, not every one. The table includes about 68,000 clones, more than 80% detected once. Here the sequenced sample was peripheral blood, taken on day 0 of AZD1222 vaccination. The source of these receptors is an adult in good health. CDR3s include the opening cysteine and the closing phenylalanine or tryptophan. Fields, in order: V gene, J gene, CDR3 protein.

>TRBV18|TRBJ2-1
CASSLDLGANEQFF
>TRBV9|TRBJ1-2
CASSRTEAYGYTF
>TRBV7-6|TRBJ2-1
CASSLLRGQGADEQFF
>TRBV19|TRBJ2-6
CASSTTSGAGANVLTF
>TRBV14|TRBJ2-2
CASSPGTFLTGELFF
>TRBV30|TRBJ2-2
CAWREPGQGDTGELFF
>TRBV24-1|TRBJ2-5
CATSDDDRPQETQYF
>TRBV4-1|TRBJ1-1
CASSHGAYREMNTEAFF
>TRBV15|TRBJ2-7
CATSGRTGAEQYF
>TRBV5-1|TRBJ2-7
CASSAAGTGRNYEQYF
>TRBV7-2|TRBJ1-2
CASSLGGQVYGYTF
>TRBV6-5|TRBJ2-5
CASSYSFVSQETQYF
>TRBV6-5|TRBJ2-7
CASDRDRYEQYF
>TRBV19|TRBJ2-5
CASSIEGDRGHLETQYF
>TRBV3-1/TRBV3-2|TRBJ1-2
CASSQDRGLVGGYTF
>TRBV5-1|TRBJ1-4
CASSLGGATNEKLFF
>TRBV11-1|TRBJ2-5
CASRNWDRESETQYF
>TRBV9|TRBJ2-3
CASIPGVSGTDTQYF
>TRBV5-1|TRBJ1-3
CASSLGQRSSGNTIYF
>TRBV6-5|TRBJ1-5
CASTRAGGQPQHF
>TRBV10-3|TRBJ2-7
CAIRGITYEQYF
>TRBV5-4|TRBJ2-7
CASSFGQGFYEQYF
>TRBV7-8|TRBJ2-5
CASSLIVSVTETQYF
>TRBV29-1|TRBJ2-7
CSVEQPTRISYEQYF
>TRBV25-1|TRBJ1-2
CATLFSGYTF
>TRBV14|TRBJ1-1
CASSRHGEGTEAFF
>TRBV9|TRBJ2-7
CASSVSPDETYEQYF
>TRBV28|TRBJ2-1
CASSLMDRGEDNEQFF
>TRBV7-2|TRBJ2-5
CASSLRQGGETQYF
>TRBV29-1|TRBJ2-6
CSVQQGSGANVLTF
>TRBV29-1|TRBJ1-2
CSVVQGGYGYTF
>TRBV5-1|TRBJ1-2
CASSPWDRRYGYTF
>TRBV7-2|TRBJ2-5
CASSQDRGKETQYF
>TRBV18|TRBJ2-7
CASSRSGTGVDEQYF
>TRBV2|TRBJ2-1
CASSELAGQHNEQFF
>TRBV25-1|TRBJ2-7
CASSGSLYEQYF
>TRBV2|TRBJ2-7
CASSKDRGDEQYF
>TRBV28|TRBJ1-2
CASSSSPINYGYTF
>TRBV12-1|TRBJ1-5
CASSSSQHF
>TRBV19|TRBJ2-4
CASSIGGRIAKNIQYF
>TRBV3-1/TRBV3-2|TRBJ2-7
CASSHRTGTYEQYF
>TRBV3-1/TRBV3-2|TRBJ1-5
CASSPRINQPQHF
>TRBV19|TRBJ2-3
CASSTDRITDTQYF
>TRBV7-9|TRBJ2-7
CASSSKLPGQGYEQYF
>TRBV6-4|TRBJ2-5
CASSVQAGEGETQYF
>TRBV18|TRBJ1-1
CASSLQGLMNTEAFF
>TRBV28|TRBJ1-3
CASSSGGQGRNTIYF
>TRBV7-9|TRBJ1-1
CASSSEDGEALKEAFF
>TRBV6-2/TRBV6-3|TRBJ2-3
CASSPRLGTDTQYF
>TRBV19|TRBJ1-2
CATNTGVYGYTF
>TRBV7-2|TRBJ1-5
CASSDNPGVNQPQHF
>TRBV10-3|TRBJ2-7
CAIRGTERGSTYEQYF
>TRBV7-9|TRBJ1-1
CASSQGQTNTEAFF
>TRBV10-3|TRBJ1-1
CATLGSNEGGADTEAFF